This T cell receptor (beta chain) was sequenced for a study of blood T cells in healthy people across ages. Findings of the study overall: Leaving the PBMCs unsorted stopped any conclusive comparison of naive versus antigen-experienced cells.

This clonotype was seen only a few times. Its cognate antigen is unknown. Next came a second PCR, run for about 7 to 12 cycles, which used a sample-barcoded 5' primer along with a J-beta primer mix. Template switching added a 12-random-nucleotide identifier to every cDNA molecule. Per-sample output comprised a minimum of 3 million paired-end reads containing CDR3. Via MiXCR, TCRdb re-called the 5' RACE reads, giving one row per CDR3 protein. The sample contains about a million distinct CDR3 sequences, just over 50% of which appear only once. CDR1 and CDR2 from the germline V gene are SEHNR and FQNEAQ (reference sequence). CDR3 length: 13 amino acids. Trimming left V 3 bases short and J 1 base short, with 6 bases between.

This clonotype was obtained from a woman aged 55-70 years in good health. The chain combines TRBV7-9 with TRBJ1-1; D gene ambiguous. Sequenced: blood. CDR3 bases: TGTGCCAGCAGCTTTGATGAGAACACTGAAGCTTTCTTT. It yields the protein CASSFDENTEAFF.